The present TCR beta chain was sequenced within a study of glioma-infiltrating T cells. Amplification of TCR alpha and beta CDR3 regions from RNA used iRepertoire nested multiplex PCR. One-step reverse transcription and amplification started from approximately 100-400 ng of tissue mRNA or PBMC total RNA. TCRdb redid the calling of the multiplex PCR reads with MiXCR, one entry per CDR3 protein. The sample shows approximately 110,000 distinct CDR3 sequences, under 30% of them seen only once. As for this clonotype: Its specificity is not known.

The CDR3 runs 15 residues. Unmatched junction bases numbered 15, after V lost 1 base and J lost 12 bases. In germline, CDR1 is SQVTM, CDR2 ANQGSEA. Study-level results: Above-expected tissue-blood divergence occurred in all gliomas, most in low-grade ones. Only very few CDR3 sequences appeared in both tissue and blood.

What was sequenced was glioma tissue, nonneoplastic brain tissue, or PBMCs (not recorded which). This TCR was sampled from a human donor with low-grade glioma or glioblastoma, undergoing nonglioma brain surgery, or in good health (not recorded which). The chain is built from TRBV29-1 and TRBJ2-1; 7 bases are shared with TRBD1. The CDR3 region has the DNA TGCAGCGTTGAAGTTTGGGACAGTCTCCTATTTGGGCAGTTCTTC. This gives the protein CSVEVWDSLLFGQFF.